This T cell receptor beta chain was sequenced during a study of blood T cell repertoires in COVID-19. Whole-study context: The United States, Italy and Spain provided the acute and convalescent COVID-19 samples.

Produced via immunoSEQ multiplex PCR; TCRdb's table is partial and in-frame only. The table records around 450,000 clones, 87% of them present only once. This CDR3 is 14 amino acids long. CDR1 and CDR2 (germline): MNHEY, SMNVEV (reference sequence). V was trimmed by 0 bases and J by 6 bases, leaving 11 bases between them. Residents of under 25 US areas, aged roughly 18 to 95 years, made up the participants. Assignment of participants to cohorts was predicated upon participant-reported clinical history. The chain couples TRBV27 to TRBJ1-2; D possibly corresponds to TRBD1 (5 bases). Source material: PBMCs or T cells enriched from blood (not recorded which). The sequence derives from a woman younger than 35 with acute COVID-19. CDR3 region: CASSLSIGVDGYTF. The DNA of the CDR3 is TGTGCCAGCAGTTTATCGATAGGGGTAGATGGCTACACCTTC.